This TCR beta chain is drawn from a study of T-cell reconstitution after alpha-beta-depleted transplantation in children. Study-level findings and limits: From newly produced T cells came most of the T-cell counts and diversity one year after transplant. Several hundred expanded graft clones reportedly supplied alpha-beta T cells about two months after transplant.

As it was prepared, the TCRbeta library received unique molecular identifiers. TCRdb re-analysed the PCR reads in MiXCR, keeping a single row per CDR3 protein. The sample shows 780,000 or so distinct CDR3 sequences, approximately 15% of them seen only once. CDR1 is SEHNR and CDR2 is FQNEAQ in the germline V gene (reference sequence). The CDR3 runs 15 residues. V shed 9 bases, J shed 5 bases, and the junction held 15 bases outside the gene matches. Turning to this clonotype: Its specificity is not known.

Sequenced material: PBMCs, mostly from graft donor cells, taken 360 days after TCRalphabeta/CD19-depleted stem cell transplant. This receptor was identified in a male patient younger than 18 who had a stem cell transplant for acute lymphoblastic leukemia, so the T cells may come from the graft donor. The chain combines TRBV7-9 with TRBJ1-1; 7 positions agree with TRBD1. CDR3 in amino acids: CASQAPGGRGTEAFF. CDR3 in DNA: TGTGCCAGTCAAGCCCCGGGTGGCAGGGGGACTGAAGCTTTCTTT. The full variable domain, its missing parts supplied by reference TRBV7-9 and TRBJ1-1, is DTGVSQNPRHKITKRGQNVTFRCDPISEHNRLYWYRQTLGQGPEFLTYFQNEAQLEKSRLLSDRFSAERPKGSFSTLEIQRTEQGDSAMYLCASQAPGGRGTEAFFGQGTRLTVV.